The 20 T cell receptor beta chains below come from one sample, sequenced in a study of CD8 T cells in Susac syndrome. It was with random hexamers that roughly 0.45 to 1 ug RNA was reverse transcribed. MiXCR was run by TCRdb on the immunoSEQ multiplex PCR reads, yielding one entry per CDR3 protein. The sample has 50,000 or so distinct CDR3 sequences, approximately 93% seen once. Sample: CD8+ T cells from PBMCs. The receptors shown here come from a human donor in good health.

This rearrangement joins TRBV29-1 to TRBJ1-2; D call uncertain. With 5 bases removed from V and 7 bases from J, the gap between germline ends came to 11 bases. Germline V gene lookup returns CDR1 SQVTM and CDR2 ANQGSEA. This CDR3 region has 11 residues. This chain's CDR3 is CSVLNVGGYTF. As DNA, the CDR3 is TGCAGCGTTCTTAATGTCGGTGGCTACACCTTC.

The J gene is TRBJ2-7, the V gene TRBV7-8, with D unresolved. The ends were cut back, 2 bases at V and 7 bases at J, with 12 bases in the middle. This CDR3 is 13 amino acids long. The germline gives CDR1 SGHVS, CDR2 FQNEAQ. CDR3 loop: CASSLLGSREQYF. Here the CDR3 DNA reads TGTGCCAGCAGCTTACTCGGCAGCCGGGAGCAGTACTTC.

The chain recombines TRBV5-6 with TRBJ2-7, with a weak D call TRBD2 (5 bases). The CDR3 covers 13 residues. V dropped 0 bases and J dropped 6 bases, with 10 bases sitting between them. The germline gives CDR1 SGHDT, CDR2 YYEEEE. CDR3 nucleotides: TGTGCCAGCAGCTTGGCGGGATCCAGCGAGCAGTACTTC. Its translation is CASSLAGSSEQYF.

The rearrangement links TRBV19 to TRBJ1-2; D is possibly TRBD1 (5 bases). Trimming stripped 10 bases from V and 11 bases from J, with 14 bases between. Per germline, CDR1 LNHDA and CDR2 SQIVND (reference sequence). CDR3 size: 10 residues. The DNA of the CDR3 is TGTGCCACCAGAGAGGGGAGATACACCTTC. This codes for CATREGRYTF.

The CDR3 loop is CASSHSPGAGNEQFF. In nucleotides, the CDR3 is TGTGCCAGCAGCCATTCCCCGGGGGCTGGGAATGAGCAGTTCTTC. The chain couples TRBV7-9 to TRBJ2-1, with D perhaps being TRBD1 or TRBD2 (6 bases each). Germline V gene lookup returns CDR1 SEHNR and CDR2 FQNEAQ (reference sequence). The CDR3 consists of 15 residues. V gave up 5 bases and J gave up 7 bases, with 18 bases separating them.

DNA for the CDR3: TGTGCCAGCCGCCTTTGGGGGGACTACGAGCAGTACTTC. It specifies CASRLWGDYEQYF. The V gene is TRBV11-2, the J gene TRBJ2-7, with a tentative D call TRBD2 (6 bases). Germline lookup yields CDR1 SGHAT and CDR2 FQNNGV. The V and J ends lost 8 bases and 3 bases respectively, with 14 bases between them. This CDR3 has 13 residues.

Only one count was recorded for this clonotype. The rearrangement uses TRBV4-1 and TRBJ2-1; no definite D call. V was shortened by 0 bases and J by 3 bases, with 12 bases between the two germline ends. The CDR3 consists of 16 residues. Germline V gene lookup returns CDR1 MGHRA and CDR2 YSYEKL. This chain's CDR3 is CASSQDPRQSYNEQFF. Here the CDR3 DNA reads TGCGCCAGCAGCCAAGATCCCCGGCAAAGCTACAATGAGCAGTTCTTC.

A single count supports this clonotype. V is TRBV29-1 and J is TRBJ1-2; D is perhaps TRBD1 (6 bases). Germline V CDR1 and CDR2: SQVTM, ANQGSEA. CDR3 length equals 14 residues. CDR3 amino acids: CRDIRDRSNYGYTF. In nucleotides, the CDR3 is TGCAGAGATATACGTGACAGGAGTAACTATGGCTACACCTTC.

The rearrangement joins TRBV15 to TRBJ2-1, with unresolved D. The CDR3 loop spans 16 amino acids. V dropped 3 bases and J dropped 0 bases, with 12 bases sitting between them. Germline CDR1 reads LNHNV; CDR2 reads YYDKDF (reference sequence). DNA of the CDR3: TGTGCCACCAGCAGCCCGCAGACCGTCTCCTACAATGAGCAGTTCTTC. This encodes CATSSPQTVSYNEQFF.

This chain connects TRBV5-1 to TRBJ2-5; D may match TRBD1 or TRBD2 (5 bases each). Trimming cost V 7 bases and J 4 bases, with 14 bases left between them. This CDR3 is built from 13 residues. Germline lookup yields CDR1 SGHRS and CDR2 YFSETQ. CDR3 in DNA: TGCGCCAGCCGGGACCCCCCCCGAGAGACCCAGTACTTC. Translating it yields CASRDPPRETQYF.

The chain uses TRBV29-1 and TRBJ1-1; a possible D gene is TRBD1 (6 bases). V was shortened by 7 bases and J by 5 bases, with 14 bases between the two germline ends. Germline CDR1 SQVTM, CDR2 ANQGSEA. The CDR3 has 12 amino acids. The CDR3 reads CSEGRRGTEAFF. The CDR3 DNA reads as TGCAGCGAAGGGAGAAGGGGGACTGAAGCTTTCTTT.

The table lists this clonotype with a count of one. The chain uses TRBV30 and TRBJ2-1; 7 bases are shared with TRBD2. Trimming removed 3 bases from V and 9 bases from J; junction bases left unmatched: 8. CDR3 length: 13 amino acids. Per germline, CDR1 GTSNPN and CDR2 SVGIG (reference sequence). The chain's CDR3 is CAWRGGQGGEQFF. In DNA form, the CDR3 reads TGTGCCTGGAGGGGAGGGCAAGGCGGTGAGCAGTTCTTC.

CDR3 protein: CASSPSEGRETQYF. CDR3 DNA sequence: TGCGCCAGCAGTCCCTCGGAGGGAAGGGAGACCCAGTACTTC. V is TRBV4-1 and J is TRBJ2-5; possible D gene TRBD2, 6 bases. V was trimmed by 6 bases and J by 5 bases, leaving 16 bases between them. The CDR3 consists of 14 residues. CDR1 is MGHRA and CDR2 is YSYEKL in the germline V gene.

J is TRBJ1-2 and V is TRBV10-2; unclear D gene. The germline V gene encodes CDR1 WSHSY and CDR2 SAAADI. The CDR3 extends over 15 amino acids. The V end lost 0 bases, the J end lost 4 bases, and 12 bases lay between the germline ends. CDR3 loop: CASSESGQLLYGYTF. The CDR3 DNA reads TGCGCCAGCAGTGAGTCGGGCCAGCTCCTCTATGGCTACACCTTC.

This sequence joins TRBV18 and TRBJ2-2; possibly TRBD1 for D (6 bases). Looked up from germline, CDR1 is KGHSH and CDR2 is LQKENI. The CDR3 consists of 16 residues. Trimming stripped 3 bases from V and 0 bases from J, with 11 bases between. The CDR3 DNA reads TGTGCCAGCTCACCGGACAGTGGACCGAACACCGGGGAGCTGTTTTTT. Its protein product is CASSPDSGPNTGELFF. Supplemented by reference TRBV18 and TRBJ2-2, the full variable domain reads NAGVMQNPRHLVRRRGQEARLRCSPMKGHSHVYWYRQLPEEGLKFMVYLQKENIIDESGMPKERFSAEFPKEGPSILRIQQVVRGDSAAYFCASSPDSGPNTGELFFGEGSRLTVL.

The chain has TRBV7-8 and TRBJ2-1; the match to TRBD2 covers 13 bases. Trimming at V came to 5 bases and at J to 5 bases, leaving 6 bases not matched to a gene. The CDR3 is 16 amino acids. Germline values: CDR1 SGHVS, CDR2 FQNEAQ. CDR3 in DNA: TGTGCCAGCAGCCCCTTCGGGACTAGCGGGAACAATGAGCAGTTCTTC. It translates to CASSPFGTSGNNEQFF.

The genes are TRBV25-1 and TRBJ2-1; D gene unclear. CDR3 length: 12 residues. Germline V lookup: CDR1 MGHDK, CDR2 SYGVNS. The V end lost 1 base, the J end lost 7 bases, and 5 bases lay between the germline ends. The CDR3 DNA is TGTGCCAGCAGTGAATTTAGAAATGAGCAGTTCTTC. It codes for CASSEFRNEQFF.

Comments on this clonotype: No DNA is shown, since the ends of the CDR3 on it are uncertain; the CDR3 is the one TCRdb lists. The chain is built from TRBV28 and TRBJ2-2; TRBD1, the D gene given by the table, was not confirmed from the DNA. The CDR3 numbers 18 amino acids, ends counted. Germline V gene lookup returns CDR1 MDHEN and CDR2 SYDVKM. This CDR3 is CASSSSDRATLNTGELFF.

V and J are TRBV11-2 and TRBJ2-5, with D perhaps TRBD1 or TRBD2 (5 bases each). The CDR3 extends over 13 amino acids. Germline V gene data show CDR1 as SGHAT and CDR2 as FQNNGV. V dropped 1 base and J dropped 5 bases, with 8 bases sitting between them. CDR3 residues: CASSLVGEETQYF. The CDR3 DNA sequence: TGTGCCAGCAGCTTAGTAGGGGAGGAGACCCAGTACTTC.

This chain joins TRBV29-1 and TRBJ1-2, with D hard to call. Per germline, CDR1 SQVTM and CDR2 ANQGSEA. Trimming left V 7 bases short and J 6 bases short, with 12 bases between. The CDR3 is 11 amino acids. In nucleotides, the CDR3 is TGCAGCGCCCCGGTTGGGGATGGCTACACCTTC. It codes for CSAPVGDGYTF.